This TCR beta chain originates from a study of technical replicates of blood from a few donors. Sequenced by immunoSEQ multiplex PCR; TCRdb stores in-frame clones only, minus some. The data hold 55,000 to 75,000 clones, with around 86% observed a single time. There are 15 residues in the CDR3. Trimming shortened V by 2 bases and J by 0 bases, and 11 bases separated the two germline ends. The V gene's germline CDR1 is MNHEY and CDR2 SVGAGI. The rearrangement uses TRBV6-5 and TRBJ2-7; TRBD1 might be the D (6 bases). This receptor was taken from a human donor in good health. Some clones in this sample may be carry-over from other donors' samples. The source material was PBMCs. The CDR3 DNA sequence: TGTGCCAGCAGTTACACAAGACAGGTCTCCTACGAGCAGTACTTC. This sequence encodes CASSYTRQVSYEQYF.